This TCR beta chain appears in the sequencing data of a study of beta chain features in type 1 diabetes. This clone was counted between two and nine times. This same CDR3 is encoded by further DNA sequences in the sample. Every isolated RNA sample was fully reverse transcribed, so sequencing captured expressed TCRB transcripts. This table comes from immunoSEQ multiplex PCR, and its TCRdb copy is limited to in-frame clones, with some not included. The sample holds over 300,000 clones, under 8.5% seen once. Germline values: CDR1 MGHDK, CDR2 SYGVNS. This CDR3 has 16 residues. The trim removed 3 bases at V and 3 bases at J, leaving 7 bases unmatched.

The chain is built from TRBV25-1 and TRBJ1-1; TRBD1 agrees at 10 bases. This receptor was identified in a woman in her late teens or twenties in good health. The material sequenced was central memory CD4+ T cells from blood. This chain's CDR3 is CASSDRPGTGDTEAFF. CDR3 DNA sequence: TGTGCCAGCAGTGACCGTCCCGGGACAGGGGACACTGAAGCTTTCTTT.